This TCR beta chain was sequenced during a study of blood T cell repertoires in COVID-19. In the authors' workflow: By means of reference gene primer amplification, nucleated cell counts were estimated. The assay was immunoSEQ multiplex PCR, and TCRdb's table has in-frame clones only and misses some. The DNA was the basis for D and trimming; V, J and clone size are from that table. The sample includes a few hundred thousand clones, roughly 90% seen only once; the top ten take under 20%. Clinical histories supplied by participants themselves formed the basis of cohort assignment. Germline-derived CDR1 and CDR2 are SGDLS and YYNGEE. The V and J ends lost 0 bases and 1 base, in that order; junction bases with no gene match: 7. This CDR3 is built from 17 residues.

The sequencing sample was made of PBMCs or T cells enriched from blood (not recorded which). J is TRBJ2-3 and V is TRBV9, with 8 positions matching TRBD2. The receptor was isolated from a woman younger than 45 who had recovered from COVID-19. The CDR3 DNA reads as TGTGCCAGCAGCGTAGAAACAGCGGGAGTGGGCACAGATACGCAGTATTTT. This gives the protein CASSVETAGVGTDTQYF.